The entry below gives a single T cell receptor beta chain sequence along with its context. This sample stems from a study of blood T cell repertoires in COVID-19. As for the study in general: Samples came from the United States, Italy and Spain, spanning acute and convalescent COVID-19. T cells, B-cell-depleted T cells, or PBMCs supplied cDNA or gDNA.

V was pared by 5 bases and J by 3 bases, with 3 bases of the junction left unmatched. This CDR3 is built from 15 residues. Germline CDR1 SGHRS, CDR2 YFSETQ. Data came from immunoSEQ multiplex PCR; TCRdb stores just in-frame clones and leaves some out. The sample comprises approximately 120,000 clones, about 82% of which are singletons, and approximately 5% rests with the top ten. The sequence was collected from a human donor in a cohort sampled during active COVID-19. The sequenced sample was peripheral blood. The genes are TRBV5-1 and TRBJ2-2, with 11 bases that match TRBD2. Here the CDR3 DNA reads TGCGCCAGCAGTACTAGCGGGAGAGACACCGGGGAGCTGTTTTTT. Its translation is CASSTSGRDTGELFF.